This T cell receptor beta chain appears in the sequencing data of a study of control samples from healthy donors and cancer patients. Assay: immunoSEQ multiplex PCR; the TCRdb copy retains only in-frame clones and omits some. This table has just under 100,000 clones, approximately 93% appearing once. There are 15 residues in the CDR3. In germline, CDR1 is MNHNS, CDR2 SASEGT. Trimming took 3 bases from V and 5 from J, leaving 14 bases between them. The chain carries TRBV6-1 and TRBJ2-1; a weak D match, TRBD2 (7 bases). Sequencing was carried out using blood. The origin of this receptor is a man younger than 35 in good health. This chain's CDR3 is CASSDGGGPHNEQFF. CDR3 bases: TGTGCCAGCAGTGACGGCGGGGGCCCCCACAATGAGCAGTTCTTC.